The sequence of this T cell receptor (beta chain) was determined in a study of OX40 agonist ivuxolimab in advanced cancers. Study context: Partial responses were achieved by three patients, one with hepatocellular carcinoma and two with cutaneous melanoma.

Per germline, CDR1 SGHNT and CDR2 YYREEE (reference sequence). The ends lost 6 bases at V and 3 bases at J; junction bases unmatched: 6. The CDR3 loop spans 14 amino acids. The study sampled blood at baseline, cycle 4 day 1, and cycle 7 day 1. Findings and limits, study-wide: CD8+ T cells (on average) carried more expanded clones than CD4+ T cells. Expanded peripheral T cell antigen specificity was not determined.

Details on this clone: Its antigen is not identified.

Sequencing used immunoSEQ multiplex PCR; TCRdb keeps in-frame clones, though not all of them. The sample records 43,000 or so clones, about 87% being singletons. The input for sequencing was CD4+ or CD8+ T cells sorted from blood, taken in a trial of the OX40 agonist ivuxolimab. The sequence derives from an adult with an advanced solid tumor such as melanoma, head and neck, liver or kidney cancer. The chain links TRBV5-4 to TRBJ2-7; 10 nucleotides align to TRBD1. The CDR3 bases are TGTGCCAGCACGGACAGGGGGGGAAGCTACGAGCAGTACTTC. It specifies CASTDRGGSYEQYF.